Presented here are 29 T cell receptor beta chains from one specimen sequenced in a study of CD8 T cells in ankylosing spondylitis. TCRdb reanalysed the 5' RACE reads using MiXCR and keeps one entry per CDR3 protein. This sample has 190,000 or so distinct CDR3 sequences, with 10% to 15% found just once. Sequenced input: blood, either unsorted or a sorted T cell fraction (not recorded which). Every receptor here comes from a male donor with ankylosing spondylitis or in good health (not recorded which).

The chain recombines TRBV11-2 with TRBJ2-5; D remains ambiguous. V was trimmed by 10 bases and J by 5 bases, leaving 17 bases between them. This CDR3 spans 13 amino acids. Germline V gene lookup returns CDR1 SGHAT and CDR2 FQNNGV. The CDR3 region has the DNA TGTGCCACGGAGAGTGGTATTGGGGAGACCCAGTACTTC. This encodes CATESGIGETQYF.

This clonotype has a count of ten or more. V and J are TRBV11-2 and TRBJ2-6; the D call may be TRBD1 or TRBD2 (5 bases each). The V gene's germline CDR1 is SGHAT and CDR2 FQNNGV. Between the trimmed V and J ends, which lost 2 bases and 0 bases, there was a span of 8 bases. There are 16 residues in the CDR3. CDR3 protein: CASSLPGSSGANVLTF. CDR3 bases: TGTGCCAGCAGCTTACCAGGGAGCTCTGGGGCCAACGTCCTGACTTTC. Full variable domain (remainder filled in from reference TRBV11-2 and TRBJ2-6): EAGVAQSPRYKIIEKRQSVAFWCNPISGHATLYWYQQILGQGPKLLIQFQNNGVVDDSQLPKDRFSAERLKGVDSTLKIQPAKLEDSAVYLCASSLPGSSGANVLTFGAGSRLTVL.

V usage is TRBV11-2 and J usage is TRBJ2-7; possible D gene TRBD2, 6 bases. The CDR3 totals 18 residues. Trimming removed 0 bases from V and 3 bases from J, with 21 bases in between. The germline V gene has CDR1 SGHAT and CDR2 FQNNGV. CDR3 in amino acids: CASSLDPPGRRVDYEQYF. CDR3 bases: TGTGCCAGCAGCTTAGACCCCCCCGGCAGGAGGGTGGACTACGAGCAGTACTTC.

This clonotype was detected only a few times. The chain joins TRBV25-1 to TRBJ2-1; D remains unclear. Trimming shortened V by 0 bases and J by 0 bases, and 9 bases separated the two germline ends. Germline V gene lookup returns CDR1 MGHDK and CDR2 SYGVNS. This CDR3 contains 16 residues. The CDR3 is CASSEYEPGSYNEQFF. The CDR3 coding sequence is TGTGCCAGCAGTGAATATGAACCTGGCTCCTACAATGAGCAGTTCTTC. The complete variable domain, with remaining parts taken from reference TRBV25-1 and TRBJ2-1, reads EADIYQTPRYLVIGTGKKITLECSQTMGHDKMYWYQQDPGMELHLIHYSYGVNSTEKGDLSSESTVSRIRTEHFPLTLESARPSHTSQYLCASSEYEPGSYNEQFFGPGTRLTVL.

The chain has TRBV27 and TRBJ2-1, with no clear D. This CDR3 is built from 16 residues. The germline gives CDR1 MNHEY, CDR2 SMNVEV (reference sequence). V lost 5 bases and J 4 bases, leaving 18 bases between the germline ends. The CDR3 DNA is TGTGCCAGCAGTCTTAGTACTGGCCCCCCATACAATGAGCAGTTCTTC. The encoded protein is CASSLSTGPPYNEQFF.

This clonotype turned up a few times. The V call is TRBV7-8, the J call TRBJ2-1, with unresolved D. CDR1 and CDR2 (germline): SGHVS, FQNEAQ. Trimming removed 7 bases from V and 7 bases from J, with 20 bases in between. CDR3 length equals 15 residues. CDR3 protein: CASTDPTTEWNEQFF. The CDR3 DNA reads as TGTGCCAGCACTGACCCGACGACCGAATGGAATGAGCAGTTCTTC.

This clonotype was counted between two and nine times. The chain carries TRBV6-1 and TRBJ1-1; D ambiguous. Germline values: CDR1 MNHNS, CDR2 SASEGT. The CDR3 has 13 residues. Trimming shortened V by 7 bases and J by 2 bases, and 11 bases separated the two germline ends. The CDR3 bases are TGTGCCAGCATCGGCGAGGGCAACACTGAAGCTTTCTTT. This translates into CASIGEGNTEAFF.

In its sample, this clonotype was seen many times. The chain combines TRBV27 with TRBJ2-1; 12 bases map to TRBD1. The CDR3 loop spans 15 amino acids. Germline-derived CDR1 and CDR2 are MNHEY and SMNVEV (reference sequence). V shed 6 bases, J shed 6 bases, and the junction held 6 bases outside the gene matches. The CDR3 loop reads CASSRGTGGGNEQFF. DNA for the CDR3: TGTGCCAGCAGCCGCGGGACAGGGGGCGGCAATGAGCAGTTCTTC.

This chain joins TRBV6-6 and TRBJ2-1; D is unclear. Per the germline V gene, CDR1 is MNHNY and CDR2 is SVGAGI (reference sequence). The ends were cut back, 8 bases at V and 1 base at J, with 6 bases in the middle. There are 12 residues in the CDR3. CDR3 nucleotides: TGTGCCAGCGGTGGGTCCTACAATGAGCAGTTCTTC. Protein product: CASGGSYNEQFF.

Only a few counts were recorded for this clonotype. The rearrangement uses TRBV5-1 and TRBJ2-1; D gene unclear. V dropped 1 base and J dropped 8 bases, with 7 bases sitting between them. Germline V gene sequence: CDR1 SGHRS, CDR2 YFSETQ. This CDR3 is built from 12 residues. CDR3 sequence: CASSLKGDEQFF. The CDR3 bases are TGCGCCAGCAGCTTGAAGGGCGATGAGCAGTTCTTC. Together with reference TRBV5-1 and TRBJ2-1, the CDR3 gives the full variable domain: KAGVTQTPRYLIKTRGQQVTLSCSPISGHRSVSWYQQTPGQGLQFLFEYFSETQRNKGNFPGRFSGRQFSNSRSEMNVSTLELGDSALYLCASSLKGDEQFFGPGTRLTVL.

The rearrangement uses TRBV14 and TRBJ2-7; TRBD1 is a possible D gene (5 bases). This CDR3 has 15 residues. Germline assignment: CDR1 SGHDN and CDR2 FVKESK. Trimming removed 4 bases at V and 7 bases at J, with 20 bases between. CDR3 bases: TGTGCCAGCAGCCTCCTGGCAGGGTCCGTTGGGGAGCAGTACTTC. Translation: CASSLLAGSVGEQYF.

This clonotype was seen a handful of times. In DNA, the CDR3 is TGCAGTGCTAGAGAAGGTTCCGGGCTGAACACTGAAGCTTTCTTT. This sequence encodes CSAREGSGLNTEAFF. The rearrangement uses TRBV20-1 and TRBJ1-1; D ambiguous. Trimming left V 0 bases short and J 0 bases short, with 11 bases between. Germline CDR1 reads DFQATT; CDR2 reads SNEGSKA (reference sequence). The CDR3 is 15 amino acids.

This clonotype was seen repeatedly, ten times or more. The chain links TRBV2 to TRBJ2-5; no firm D call. V was cut by 6 bases and J by 5 bases, with 13 bases left in between. From germline, CDR1 is SNHLY and CDR2 FYNNEI. The CDR3 sequence is 13 residues long. DNA of the CDR3: TGTGCCAGCAGGGTTGACTCGTCGGAGACCCAGTACTTC. Protein product: CASRVDSSETQYF.

This clonotype was counted ten times or more. The chain recombines TRBV7-9 with TRBJ2-1, with 10 bases fitting TRBD2. Trimming took 0 bases from V and 7 from J; bases not matched to a gene: 3. The CDR3 spans 15 residues. Germline V gene sequence: CDR1 SEHNR, CDR2 FQNEAQ (reference sequence). CDR3 loop: CASSLASGRRNEQFF. CDR3 nucleotide sequence: TGTGCCAGCAGCTTAGCTAGCGGGAGGAGGAATGAGCAGTTCTTC.

This clonotype turned up a few times. The chain recombines TRBV7-6 with TRBJ2-7, with 8 nucleotides matching TRBD1. There are 13 residues in the CDR3. J was trimmed by 3 bases and V by 8 bases; bases with no gene match: 6. Germline V lookup: CDR1 SGHVS, CDR2 FNYEAQ. The CDR3 loop is CASGHRGYYEQYF. The CDR3 DNA follows: TGTGCCAGCGGGCACAGGGGGTACTACGAGCAGTACTTC. The complete variable domain, with remaining parts taken from reference TRBV7-6 and TRBJ2-7, reads GAGVSQSPRYKVTKRGQDVALRCDPISGHVSLYWYRQALGQGPEFLTYFNYEAQQDKSGLPNDRFSAERPEGSISTLTIQRTEQRDSAMYRCASGHRGYYEQYFGPGTRLTVT.

The sample holds a few counts of this clonotype. The chain combines TRBV21-1 with TRBJ2-7; the D call TRBD1 from the table was never checked on the DNA. TRBV21-1 counts as a pseudogene. There are 18 residues in the CDR3. Here the CDR3 DNA reads TGTGCCAGCAGCAGACAGGAAATACTAATCAATTTACCCTACGAGCAGTACTTC. It is translated as CASSRQEILINLPYEQYF.

This clonotype occurred many times. V usage is TRBV27 and J usage is TRBJ2-4; D assignment may be TRBD1 or TRBD2 (5 bases each). The CDR3 is 13 amino acids. V gave up 5 bases and J gave up 8 bases, with 13 bases separating them. Germline V gene lookup returns CDR1 MNHEY and CDR2 SMNVEV (reference sequence). CDR3 residues: CASSPGTGYIQYF. CDR3 in DNA: TGTGCCAGCAGTCCCGGGACGGGATACATTCAGTACTTC.

J is TRBJ2-5 and V is TRBV29-1, with D perhaps TRBD1 or TRBD2 (6 bases each). Germline CDR1 reads SQVTM; CDR2 reads ANQGSEA. This CDR3 is 12 amino acids long. Trimming removed 7 bases at V and 5 bases at J, with 14 bases between. The CDR3 bases are TGCAGCGCCGACCGGAGGGGGGAGACCCAGTACTTC. It translates to CSADRRGETQYF.

This clonotype was seen a handful of times. The chain is built from TRBV6-5 and TRBJ2-1; D gene uncertain. Germline CDR1 reads MNHEY; CDR2 reads SVGAGI. V dropped 4 bases and J dropped 9 bases, with 10 bases sitting between them. This CDR3 contains 12 residues. The CDR3 DNA follows: TGTGCCAGCAGTTCAGAGACCGGTGAGCAGTTCTTC. Translated, it gives CASSSETGEQFF.

The chain carries TRBV20-1 and TRBJ2-7, with D possibly called TRBD1 or TRBD2 (5 bases each). This CDR3 is 14 amino acids long. Germline V lookup: CDR1 DFQATT, CDR2 SNEGSKA (reference sequence). V lost 0 bases and J 5 bases, leaving 14 bases between the germline ends. CDR3: CSARDTRDPHEQYF. For the CDR3, the DNA is TGCAGTGCTAGAGATACAAGGGACCCCCACGAGCAGTACTTC.

The chain combines TRBV5-6 with TRBJ2-1, with D hard to call. CDR1 and CDR2 (germline): SGHDT, YYEEEE. The CDR3 length is 13 residues. Trimming pared 0 bases from V and 5 bases from J, leaving 6 bases between. The CDR3 nucleotides read TGTGCCAGCAGCTTGGCGCTGGACAATGAGCAGTTCTTC. Amino acid sequence: CASSLALDNEQFF.

This clonotype was detected a few times. The chain has TRBV30 and TRBJ2-7, with D possibly matching TRBD1 (6 bases). CDR1 and CDR2 (germline): GTSNPN, SVGIG (reference sequence). This CDR3 is built from 13 residues. V lost 3 bases and J 4 bases, leaving 13 bases between the germline ends. The CDR3 loop is CAWSQDSTYEQYF. In nucleotides, the CDR3 is TGTGCCTGGAGCCAGGACAGCACTTACGAGCAGTACTTC. Based on the CDR3 plus reference TRBV30 and TRBJ2-7, the full variable domain is SQTIHQWPATLVQPVGSPLSLECTVEGTSNPNLYWYRQAAGRGLQLLFYSVGIGQISSEVPQNLSASRPQDRQFILSSKKLLLSDSGFYLCAWSQDSTYEQYFGPGTRLTVT.

In this sample, this clonotype turned up a few times. This rearrangement joins TRBV7-8 to TRBJ2-2; D possibly corresponds to TRBD1 (6 bases). The CDR3 runs 17 residues. Germline CDR1 and CDR2: SGHVS and FQNEAQ. Trimming took off 7 bases at V and 1 base at J, with 19 bases between the two ends. In nucleotides, the CDR3 is TGTGCCAGCACCCCCATCCGGACAGCCAAGAACACCGGGGAGCTGTTTTTT. This translates into CASTPIRTAKNTGELFF.

This clonotype was detected a few times. The rearrangement uses TRBV4-1 and TRBJ2-5, with D possibly matching TRBD2 (5 bases). CDR3 length: 15 amino acids. CDR1 and CDR2 from the germline V gene are MGHRA and YSYEKL. V lost 6 bases and J 4 bases, leaving 18 bases between the germline ends. The CDR3 is CASRPDPTRGETQYF. CDR3 in DNA: TGCGCCAGCAGGCCTGACCCTACTAGAGGAGAGACCCAGTACTTC.

This chain joins TRBV7-9 and TRBJ2-1, with D hard to call. CDR3 size: 15 residues. Trimming shortened V by 1 base and J by 2 bases, and 9 bases separated the two germline ends. Germline CDR1 reads SEHNR; CDR2 reads FQNEAQ (reference sequence). CDR3 nucleotide sequence: TGTGCCAGCAGCTTAGTAAGCTGGGCCTACAATGAGCAGTTCTTC. Protein: CASSLVSWAYNEQFF.

This clonotype was counted at least ten times. Here the CDR3 DNA reads TGCGCCAGCAGCCAAACAGGGCTAAAGACTAGCTTTACCGGGGAGCTGTTTTTT. Translating gives CASSQTGLKTSFTGELFF. The chain links TRBV4-1 to TRBJ2-2; a weak D match, TRBD2 (7 bases). The CDR3 loop spans 18 amino acids. V was cut by 2 bases and J by 5 bases, with 21 bases left in between. Looked up from germline, CDR1 is MGHRA and CDR2 is YSYEKL.

A few counts support this clonotype. The V call is TRBV7-9, the J call TRBJ2-1; either TRBD1 or TRBD2 may supply D (6 bases each). V lost 2 bases and J 9 bases, leaving 14 bases between the germline ends. Per the germline V gene, CDR1 is SEHNR and CDR2 is FQNEAQ (reference sequence). The CDR3 is made up of 14 amino acids. CDR3 DNA sequence: TGTGCCAGCAGCTTACTAAGGGGGGCTGGTGAGCAGTTCTTC. Translating it yields CASSLLRGAGEQFF.

The chain joins TRBV30 to TRBJ2-1; 9 positions agree with TRBD2. CDR3 length: 13 residues. Germline-derived CDR1 and CDR2 are GTSNPN and SVGIG (reference sequence). After removal of 3 bases from V and 8 bases from J, the junction contained 5 bases not matched to a gene. CDR3 nucleotide sequence: TGTGCCTGGAGCGGACTAGCGTTCGATGAGCAGTTCTTC. It specifies CAWSGLAFDEQFF.

A few counts support this clonotype. The chain combines TRBV6-4 with TRBJ2-1; no clear D. Germline CDR1 reads MRHNA; CDR2 reads SNTAGT. The CDR3 runs 13 residues. The V and J ends lost 3 bases and 6 bases respectively, with 9 bases between them. CDR3: CASSDGVGNEQFF. The CDR3 DNA sequence: TGTGCCAGCAGTGATGGGGTCGGCAATGAGCAGTTCTTC.